This T cell receptor beta chain was documented in a study of molecular identifiers for immune sequencing clone quantification (dated by TCRdb to 2016 to 2018). As for the study more broadly: For a replicate experiment, the RNA from either approximately 20,000 or 100,000 naive CD8 T cells was divided into five aliquots, and four of those aliquots went on to sequencing. CD8 T cells were used in a methods study to benchmark molecular-identifier clustering-based TCR repertoire sequencing (MIDCIRS) and TCR RNA copy counting.

This clonotype was seen many times. No cognate antigen has been identified for it. Base qualities are missing; no much larger clone stands one base away. The germline V gene supplies CDR1 MNHEY and CDR2 SVGEGT. V has 6 bases trimmed and J has 3 bases trimmed; junction bases matching no gene number 8. Including the terminal cysteine and phenylalanine, the CDR3 comprises 15 residues. Only the CDR3 DNA stays, 45 bases, in frame from base 1. Library prep was done by PCR. This sample was sequenced with a NextSeq 500. Preparation of bulk TCR libraries followed a previously described approach, with the TCR primers listed in Table S5. The Qiagen AllPrep DNA/RNA kit was used to purify total RNA. Before analysis, reads from multiple sequencing runs of the same library were pooled. The authors' pipeline ran thus. Reads were retained only if their TCR constant sequence matched exactly, and those retained reads were trimmed to 150 nt and grouped according to their 12-nt molecular barcodes. Reads within each barcode group were sub-clustered using a 15% Levenshtein threshold, and quality-weighted consensus sequences were constructed for each RNA molecule. Non-functional sequences were discarded, and so were lower-count sequences lying one edit away from another sequence. Based on a fit of two negative binomial distributions, barcode sub-clusters having less than 20% of the maximum read count were discarded. In-frame beta chains were kept once TCRdb had trimmed the public reads at Q25 with fastp and called clones with MiXCR. Each record represents a unique CDR3 protein, reported with the most common genes and DNA among its rows. What appears here as the V and J calls and clone size reflects TCRdb's work, not the paper's. Counted in this sample were about 630,000 distinct CDR3 sequences; about 25% of them appeared once. About 0.84% of the sample comes from the top ten.

Paper-wide results and their limitations: Highly expanded clone sizes could be underestimated because identical TCR molecules may share a barcode. Naive libraries contained spiked-in Jurkat TCR RNA (10 copies' worth), which is not part of the donor repertoire. In CMV-specific effector cells, clones with more than 20 RNA copies accounted for over 97% of molecules, whereas in naive cells such clones accounted for under 1%. When barcode sub-clustering was not used, chimeric consensus sequences inflated TCR diversity, with chimeras reaching as high as 47%. Spiked-in Jurkat TCR RNA equal to a single cell's worth was reported to be detectable even within one million naive CD8 T cells. Approximately 3.3 recovered TCR RNA copies per cell were obtained by modeling, versus about 10 by digital PCR, implying a capture efficiency of 30% to 35%.

Naive CD8 T cell libraries were made from 20,000 to 1,000,000 sorted cells using 10%, 30% or 50% of purified RNA. Naive CD8 T cells, defined as CD8+CD4-CCR7+CD45RA+, were FACS-sorted into RLT Plus buffer on a BD FACSAria II. To test detection sensitivity, Jurkat RNA equal to ten TCR copies was added to samples of roughly 18,000-1,000,000 naive CD8 T cells. CD8 T cells were enriched with RosetteSep CD8+ T Cell Enrichment Cocktail and Ficoll-Paque, followed by ACK red cell lysis. This sequence originates from a human donor in good health. Some libraries in this study had Jurkat cell RNA spiked in. The chain couples TRBV6-2 or TRBV6-3 to TRBJ1-2, with 9 junctional bases fitting TRBD1. Material for sequencing was naive CD8+ T cells from blood, with Jurkat cell RNA spiked in. Taken with the paper, the label for cell subset or site translates to: FACS-sorted CD8+CD4-CCR7+CD45RA+ naive T cells. CDR3 reads: CASRTQGARDYGYTF. The nucleotide sequence is TGTGCCAGCAGAACACAGGGGGCGCGAGACTATGGCTACACCTTC.